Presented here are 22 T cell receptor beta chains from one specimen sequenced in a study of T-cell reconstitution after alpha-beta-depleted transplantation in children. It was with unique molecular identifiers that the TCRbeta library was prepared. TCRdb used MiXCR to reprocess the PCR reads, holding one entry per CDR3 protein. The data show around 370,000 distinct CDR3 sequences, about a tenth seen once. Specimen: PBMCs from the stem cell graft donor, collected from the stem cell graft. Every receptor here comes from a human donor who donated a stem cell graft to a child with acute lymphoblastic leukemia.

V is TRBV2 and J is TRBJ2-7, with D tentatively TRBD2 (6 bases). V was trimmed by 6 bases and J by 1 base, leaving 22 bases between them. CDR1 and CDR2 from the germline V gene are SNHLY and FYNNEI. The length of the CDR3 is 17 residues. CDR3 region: CASSPGPPETRSYEQYF. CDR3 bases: TGTGCCAGCAGCCCAGGGCCTCCCGAGACTAGGTCCTACGAGCAGTACTTC.

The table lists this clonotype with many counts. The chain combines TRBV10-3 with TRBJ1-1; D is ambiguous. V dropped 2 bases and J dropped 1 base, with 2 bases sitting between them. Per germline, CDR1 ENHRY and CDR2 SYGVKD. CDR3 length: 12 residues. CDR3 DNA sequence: TGTGCCATCAGTGAGGAGAACACTGAAGCTTTCTTT. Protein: CAISEENTEAFF.

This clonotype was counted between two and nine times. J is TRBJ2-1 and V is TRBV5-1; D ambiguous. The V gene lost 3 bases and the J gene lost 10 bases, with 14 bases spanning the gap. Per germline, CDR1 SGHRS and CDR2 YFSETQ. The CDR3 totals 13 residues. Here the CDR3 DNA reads TGCGCCAGCAGCTGGGCCCCTGGTGGCGAGCAGTTCTTC. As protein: CASSWAPGGEQFF.

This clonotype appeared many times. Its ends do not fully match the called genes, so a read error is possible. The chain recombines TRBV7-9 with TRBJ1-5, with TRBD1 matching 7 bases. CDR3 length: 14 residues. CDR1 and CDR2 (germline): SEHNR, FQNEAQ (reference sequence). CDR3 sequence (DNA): TGTGCCAGCAGTTTAGGGCAGGGGGATCAGCCCCAGCATTTT. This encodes CASSLGQGDQPQHF.

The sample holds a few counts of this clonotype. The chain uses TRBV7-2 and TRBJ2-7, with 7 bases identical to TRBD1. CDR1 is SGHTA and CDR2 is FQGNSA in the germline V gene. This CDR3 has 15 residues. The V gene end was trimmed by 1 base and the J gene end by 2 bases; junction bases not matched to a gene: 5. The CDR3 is CASSLDRDSPYEQYF. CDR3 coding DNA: TGTGCCAGCAGCTTAGACCGGGACAGCCCCTACGAGCAGTACTTC.

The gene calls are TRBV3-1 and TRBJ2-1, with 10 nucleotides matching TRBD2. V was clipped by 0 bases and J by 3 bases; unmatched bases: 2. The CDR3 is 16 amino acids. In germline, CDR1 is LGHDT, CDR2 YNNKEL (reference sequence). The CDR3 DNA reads TGTGCCAGCAGCCAAGAATGGACTAGCGGCTACAATGAGCAGTTCTTC. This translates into CASSQEWTSGYNEQFF.

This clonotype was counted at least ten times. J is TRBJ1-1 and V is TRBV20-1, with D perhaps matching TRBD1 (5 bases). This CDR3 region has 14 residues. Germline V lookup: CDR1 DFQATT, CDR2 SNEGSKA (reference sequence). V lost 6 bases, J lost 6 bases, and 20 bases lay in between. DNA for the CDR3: TGCAGTGCCTATCGCCACGGGGGTGACTCTGAAGCTTTCTTT. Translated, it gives CSAYRHGGDSEAFF.

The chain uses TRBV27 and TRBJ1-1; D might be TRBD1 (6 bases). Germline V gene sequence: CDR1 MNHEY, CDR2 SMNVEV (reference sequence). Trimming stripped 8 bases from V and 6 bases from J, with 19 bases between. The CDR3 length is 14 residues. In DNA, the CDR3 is TGTGCCAGCTCACCCAGGGGATTCGTGGCTGAAGCTTTCTTT. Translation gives CASSPRGFVAEAFF.

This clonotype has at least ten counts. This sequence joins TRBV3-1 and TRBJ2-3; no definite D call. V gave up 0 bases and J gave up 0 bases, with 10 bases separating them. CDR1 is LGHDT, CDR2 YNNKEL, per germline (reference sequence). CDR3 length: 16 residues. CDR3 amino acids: CASSQDNAESTDTQYF. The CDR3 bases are TGTGCCAGCAGCCAAGATAACGCGGAGAGCACAGATACGCAGTATTTT.

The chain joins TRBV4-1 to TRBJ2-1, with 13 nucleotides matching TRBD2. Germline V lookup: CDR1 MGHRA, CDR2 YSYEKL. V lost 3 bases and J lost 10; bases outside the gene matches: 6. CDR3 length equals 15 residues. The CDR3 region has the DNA TGCGCCAGCAGCCAGGCCGGGACTAGCGGGGAAGAGCAGTTCTTC. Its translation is CASSQAGTSGEEQFF.

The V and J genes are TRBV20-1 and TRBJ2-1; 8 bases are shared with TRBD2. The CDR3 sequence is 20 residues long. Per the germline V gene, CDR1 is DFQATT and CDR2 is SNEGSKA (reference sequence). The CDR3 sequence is CWANPMGGRVGSGEYNEQFF. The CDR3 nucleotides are TGCTGGGCGAATCCAATGGGGGGGAGGGTAGGTAGCGGGGAATACAATGAGCAGTTCTTC.

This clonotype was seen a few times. The CDR3 loop reads CASSRAGLDEQYF. CDR3 nucleotides: TGTGCCAGCAGCAGAGCAGGGTTGGACGAGCAGTACTTC. The rearrangement links TRBV27 to TRBJ2-7; weak D call: TRBD1 (5 bases). CDR3 length: 13 residues. The ends were cut back, 6 bases at V and 5 bases at J, with 14 bases in the middle. Germline CDR1 MNHEY, CDR2 SMNVEV (reference sequence).

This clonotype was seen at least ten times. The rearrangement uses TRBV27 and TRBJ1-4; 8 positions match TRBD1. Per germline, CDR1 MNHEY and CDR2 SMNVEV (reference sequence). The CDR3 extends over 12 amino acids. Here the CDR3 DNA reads TGTGGGACAGGGCACTCTAATGAAAAACTGTTTTTT. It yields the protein CGTGHSNEKLFF.

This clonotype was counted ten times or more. Written as DNA, the CDR3 is TGTGCCAGGCATGGGACAGCCAAGAGCTCCTACAATGAGCAGTTCTTC. This codes for CARHGTAKSSYNEQFF. The chain joins TRBV6-1 to TRBJ2-1, with TRBD1 identical over 7 bases. After removal of 9 bases from V and 0 bases from J, the junction contained 11 bases not matched to a gene. CDR1 is MNHNS, CDR2 SASEGT, per germline. CDR3 length: 16 amino acids.

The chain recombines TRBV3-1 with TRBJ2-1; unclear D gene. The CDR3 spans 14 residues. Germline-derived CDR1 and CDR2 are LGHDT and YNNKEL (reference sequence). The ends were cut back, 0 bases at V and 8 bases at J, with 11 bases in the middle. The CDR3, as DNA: TGTGCCAGCAGCCAAGACGCGTCAGACGATGAGCAGTTCTTC. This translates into CASSQDASDDEQFF.

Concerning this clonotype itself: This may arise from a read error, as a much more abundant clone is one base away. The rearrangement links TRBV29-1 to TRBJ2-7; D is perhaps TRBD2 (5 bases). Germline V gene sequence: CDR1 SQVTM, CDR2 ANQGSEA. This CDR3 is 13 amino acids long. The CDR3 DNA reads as TGCAGCGTTGCAGGAGGCAGTTCCTACCAGCAGTACTTC. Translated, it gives CSVAGGSSYQQYF.

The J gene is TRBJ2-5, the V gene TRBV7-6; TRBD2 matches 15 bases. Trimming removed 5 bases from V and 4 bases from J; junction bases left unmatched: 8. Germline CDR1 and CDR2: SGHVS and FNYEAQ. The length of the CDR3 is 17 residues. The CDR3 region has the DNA TGTGCCAGCAGCAAGCCAAGGACTAGCGGGAGGGTAGAGACCCAGTACTTC. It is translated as CASSKPRTSGRVETQYF.

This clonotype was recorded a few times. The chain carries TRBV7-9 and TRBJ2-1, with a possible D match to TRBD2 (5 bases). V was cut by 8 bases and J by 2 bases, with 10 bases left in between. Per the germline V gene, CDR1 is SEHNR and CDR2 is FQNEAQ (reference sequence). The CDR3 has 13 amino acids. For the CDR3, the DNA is TGTGCCAGCTGGACTCCCCCCTACAATGAGCAGTTCTTC. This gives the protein CASWTPPYNEQFF.

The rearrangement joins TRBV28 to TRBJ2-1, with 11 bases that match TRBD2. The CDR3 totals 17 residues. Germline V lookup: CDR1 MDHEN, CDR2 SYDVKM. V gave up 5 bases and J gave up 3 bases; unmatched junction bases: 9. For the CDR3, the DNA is TGTGCCAGCAGTGCCGTTACTAGCGGGAGCGACTACAATGAGCAGTTCTTC. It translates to CASSAVTSGSDYNEQFF.

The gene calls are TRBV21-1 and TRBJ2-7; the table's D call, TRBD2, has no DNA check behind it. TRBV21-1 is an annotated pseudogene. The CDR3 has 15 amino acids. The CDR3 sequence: CASSARRELAYEQYF. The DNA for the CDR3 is TGTGCCAGCAGCGCCCGACGGGAGTTAGCCTACGAGCAGTACTTC.

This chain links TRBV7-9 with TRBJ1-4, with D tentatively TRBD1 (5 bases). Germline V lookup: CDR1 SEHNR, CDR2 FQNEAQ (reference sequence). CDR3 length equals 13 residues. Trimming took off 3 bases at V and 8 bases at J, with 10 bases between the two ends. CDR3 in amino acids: CASSFRDWEKLFF. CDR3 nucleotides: TGTGCCAGCAGCTTCAGGGATTGGGAAAAACTGTTTTTT.

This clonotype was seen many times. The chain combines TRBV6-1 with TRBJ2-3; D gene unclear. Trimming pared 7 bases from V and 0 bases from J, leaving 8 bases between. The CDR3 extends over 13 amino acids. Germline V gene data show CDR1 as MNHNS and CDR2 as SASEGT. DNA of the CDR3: TGTGCCAGCAAAATTAGCAGCACAGATACGCAGTATTTT. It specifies CASKISSTDTQYF.